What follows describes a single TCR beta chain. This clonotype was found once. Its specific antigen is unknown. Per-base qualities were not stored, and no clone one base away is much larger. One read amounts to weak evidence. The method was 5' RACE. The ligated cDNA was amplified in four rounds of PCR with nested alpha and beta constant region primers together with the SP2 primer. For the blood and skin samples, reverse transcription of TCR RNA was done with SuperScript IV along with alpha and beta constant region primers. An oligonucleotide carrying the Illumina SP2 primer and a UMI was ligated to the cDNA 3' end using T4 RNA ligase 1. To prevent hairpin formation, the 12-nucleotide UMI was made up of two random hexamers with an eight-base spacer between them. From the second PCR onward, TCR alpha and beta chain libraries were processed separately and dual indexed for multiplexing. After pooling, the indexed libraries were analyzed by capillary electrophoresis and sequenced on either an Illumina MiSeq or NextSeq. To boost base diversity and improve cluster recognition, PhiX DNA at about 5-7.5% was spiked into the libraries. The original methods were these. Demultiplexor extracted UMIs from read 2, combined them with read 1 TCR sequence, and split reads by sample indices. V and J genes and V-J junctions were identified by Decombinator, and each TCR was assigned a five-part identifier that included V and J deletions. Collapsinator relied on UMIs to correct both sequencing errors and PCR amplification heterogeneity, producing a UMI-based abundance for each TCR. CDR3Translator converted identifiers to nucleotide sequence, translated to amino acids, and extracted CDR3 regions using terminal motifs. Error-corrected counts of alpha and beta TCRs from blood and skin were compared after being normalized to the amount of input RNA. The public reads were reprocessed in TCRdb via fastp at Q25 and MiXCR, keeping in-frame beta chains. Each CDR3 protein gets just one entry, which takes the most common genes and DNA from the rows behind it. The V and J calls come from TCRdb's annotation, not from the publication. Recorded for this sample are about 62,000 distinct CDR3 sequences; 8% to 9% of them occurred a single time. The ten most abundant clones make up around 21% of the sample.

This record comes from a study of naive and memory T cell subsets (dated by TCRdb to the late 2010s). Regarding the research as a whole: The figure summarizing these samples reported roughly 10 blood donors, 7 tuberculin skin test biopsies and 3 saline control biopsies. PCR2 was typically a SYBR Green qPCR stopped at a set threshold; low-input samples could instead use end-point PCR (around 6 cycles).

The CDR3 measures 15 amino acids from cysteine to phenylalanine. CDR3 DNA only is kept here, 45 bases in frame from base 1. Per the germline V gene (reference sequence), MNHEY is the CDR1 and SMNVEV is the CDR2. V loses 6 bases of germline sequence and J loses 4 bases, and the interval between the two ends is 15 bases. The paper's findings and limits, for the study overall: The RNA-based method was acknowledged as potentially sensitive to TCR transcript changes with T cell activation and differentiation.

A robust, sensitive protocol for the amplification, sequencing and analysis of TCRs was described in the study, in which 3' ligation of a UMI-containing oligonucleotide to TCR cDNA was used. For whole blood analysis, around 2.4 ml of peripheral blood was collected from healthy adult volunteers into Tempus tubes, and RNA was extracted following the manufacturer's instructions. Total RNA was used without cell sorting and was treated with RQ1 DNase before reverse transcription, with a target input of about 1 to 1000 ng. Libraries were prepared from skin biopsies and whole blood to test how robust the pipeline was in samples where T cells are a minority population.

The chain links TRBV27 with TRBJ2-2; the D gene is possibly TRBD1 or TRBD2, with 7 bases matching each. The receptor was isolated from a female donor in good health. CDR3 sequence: CASSGGTASTGELFF. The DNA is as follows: TGTGCCAGCAGCGGGGGGACAGCGAGCACCGGGGAGCTGTTTTTT.